This T cell receptor (beta chain) was sequenced during a study of control samples from healthy donors and cancer patients. This CDR3 is 15 amino acids long. CDR1 GTSNPN and CDR2 SVGIG come from the germline V gene (reference sequence). V shed 0 bases and J shed 3 bases, with 15 bases lying between them. Method: immunoSEQ multiplex PCR; TCRdb's copy keeps in-frame clones and lacks some. The sample shows roughly 200,000 clones, over 80% of them seen only once. The source material was blood. This TCR derives from a man aged 18-30 years in good health. The genes are TRBV30 and TRBJ2-7; no clear D gene. The CDR3 bases are TGTGCCTGGAGTGTACGGGCAGGAGTGGTCTACGAGCAGTACTTC. Encoded protein: CAWSVRAGVVYEQYF.